The rows below give T cell receptor beta chains drawn from one sample of a study of cytomegalovirus exposure and HLA in healthy donors. Data came from immunoSEQ multiplex PCR; TCRdb stores just in-frame clones and leaves some out. The data hold more than 150,000 clones, with around 80% observed a single time. The sequenced sample was PBMCs. The source of these receptors is a woman aged 25 to 39 in good health and CMV-seropositive. Both conserved end residues are trimmed from each CDR3.

j_call v_call cdr3_aa
TRBJ2-1 TRBV4-3 ASSQDQIRRGPYYNEQF
TRBJ1-4 TRBV5-6 ASSLGVNEKLF
TRBJ1-3 TRBV9 ASSVAQGSSGNTIY
TRBJ2-7 TRBV4-3 ASSRGTGGPSVYEQY
TRBJ2-1 TRBV7-9 ASSSLTGNTDYNEQF
TRBJ2-1 TRBV28 ASQTSGGLEQF
TRBJ2-3 TRBV5-1 ASSVFGAQTDTQY
TRBJ1-6 TRBV19 ASSIGGLYSPLH
TRBJ2-7 TRBV29-1 SVSPRGDRGYEQY
TRBJ2-5 TRBV7-8 ASRPRDRVQY
TRBJ1-6 TRBV2 ASTRTGNNSPLH
TRBJ2-7 TRBV5-1 ASSPGGEPGEQY
TRBJ2-3 TRBV19 ATALRITDTQY
TRBJ1-2 TRBV21-1 ATRSRGHGYT
TRBJ2-1 TRBV13 ASSLGRPYNEQF
TRBJ2-7 TRBV19 ASSYRDNSYEQY
TRBJ1-1 TRBV4-1 ASSRSGATF
TRBJ1-2 TRBV9 ASSVGQGEYGYT
TRBJ1-3 TRBV2 ASQGAGNTIY
TRBJ1-1 TRBV5-1 ASRPTGQTVLNTEAF
TRBJ2-1 TRBV5-1 ASRQDVNNEQF
TRBJ1-3 TRBV4-1 ASSQDTGGAGNTIY
TRBJ2-5 TRBV11-3 ASSLNGQETQY